The 8 T cell receptor beta chains below were found in one sample sequenced in a study of blood T cell repertoires in COVID-19. Assay: immunoSEQ multiplex PCR; the TCRdb copy retains only in-frame clones and omits some. The sample contains tens of thousands of clones, roughly nine tenths of which appear only once. What was sequenced was peripheral blood. The receptors stem from a woman at least 80 years old with acute or convalescent COVID-19.

The rearrangement uses TRBV29-1 and TRBJ2-3; tentatively, D is TRBD2 (6 bases). Per the germline V gene, CDR1 is SQVTM and CDR2 is ANQGSEA. The CDR3 loop spans 13 amino acids. Trimming took off 8 bases at V and 5 bases at J, with 17 bases between the two ends. DNA for the CDR3: TGCAGCCCCCGAGGTAATAGCGGAGATACGCAGTATTTT. Translating gives CSPRGNSGDTQYF.

V gene TRBV5-1 combines with J gene TRBJ2-5; 8 positions match TRBD1. The trim removed 0 bases at V and 4 bases at J, leaving 8 bases unmatched. The CDR3 runs to 16 residues. CDR1 is SGHRS, CDR2 YFSETQ, per germline. In DNA, the CDR3 is TGCGCCAGCAGCTTGGGGGCAGGGGGCTCTGTAGAGACCCAGTACTTC. Amino acid sequence: CASSLGAGGSVETQYF.

The rearrangement joins TRBV19 to TRBJ2-5; D ambiguous. V dropped 5 bases and J dropped 0 bases, with 7 bases sitting between them. The CDR3 totals 13 residues. CDR1 is LNHDA and CDR2 is SQIVND in the germline V gene (reference sequence). Written as DNA, the CDR3 is TGTGCCAGTAGTTATGTCTACCAAGAGACCCAGTACTTC. Protein sequence: CASSYVYQETQYF.

This clone was picked up one time. The gene calls are TRBV28 and TRBJ2-1; D may be TRBD2 (7 bases). The ends were cut back, 4 bases at V and 6 bases at J, with 19 bases in the middle. Germline CDR1 is MDHEN and CDR2 is SYDVKM. This CDR3 is 16 amino acids long. CDR3 DNA: TGTGCCAGCAGTTCCGCAGGAGGGGGGGCCCTCAATGAGCAGTTCTTC. This sequence encodes CASSSAGGGALNEQFF.

V and J are TRBV19 and TRBJ2-1; perhaps TRBD2 as D (6 bases). V was pared by 3 bases and J by 0 bases, with 12 bases between. CDR1 is LNHDA and CDR2 is SQIVND in the germline V gene (reference sequence). There are 16 residues in the CDR3. The CDR3 loop is CASSIWRGSSYNEQFF. In DNA form, the CDR3 reads TGTGCCAGTAGTATTTGGCGGGGAAGCTCCTACAATGAGCAGTTCTTC.

This clone was detected many times. The chain combines TRBV19 with TRBJ2-7; 7 nucleotides line up with TRBD2. The junction had 8 bases not matched to a gene; V was cut back by 3 bases and J by 3 bases. CDR3 length: 15 amino acids. Germline lookup yields CDR1 LNHDA and CDR2 SQIVND (reference sequence). In DNA form, the CDR3 reads TGTGCCAGTAGTATCACGGGGGGTTTGGTCTACGAGCAGTACTTC. It specifies CASSITGGLVYEQYF.

This chain uses TRBV18 with TRBJ2-7; 9 bases are shared with TRBD1. J was trimmed by 4 bases and V by 2 bases; bases with no gene match: 12. The CDR3 has 17 residues. The germline V gene has CDR1 KGHSH and CDR2 LQKENI. CDR3 residues: CASSPTGQGQLFYEQYF. The CDR3 DNA sequence: TGTGCCAGCTCACCAACGGGACAGGGACAACTTTTTTACGAGCAGTACTTC.

This chain joins TRBV14 and TRBJ1-6, with 7 bases that match TRBD1. CDR3 length equals 15 residues. The V and J ends lost 0 bases and 9 bases, in that order; junction bases with no gene match: 5. Germline CDR1 reads SGHDN; CDR2 reads FVKESK. CDR3 DNA sequence: TGTGCCAGCAGCCAAGAAGGCAGGGGGACTTCACCCCTCCACTTT. Translation: CASSQEGRGTSPLHF.